The T cell receptor beta chain under discussion was sequenced for a study of breast tumors, draining lymph nodes, adjacent tissues. Axillary draining lymph nodes of breast cancer patients supplied the node samples. This CDR3 comprises 14 residues. Germline V gene data show CDR1 as MNHEY and CDR2 as SVGAGI. With 5 bases removed from V and 4 bases from J, the gap between germline ends came to 15 bases. This clonotype was found a few times. Its specificity is not known. TCRdb analysed the multiplex PCR reads with MiXCR anew, one entry per CDR3 protein. Of about 230,000 distinct CDR3 sequences in the sample, about 30% were seen once. Study-level findings and limits: The lymph node origin of tumor T cells was framed as consistent with a hypothesis, not demonstrated. Luminal-like breast cancer showed significantly higher tumor–nontumor repertoire similarity than basal-like.

The clonotype originates from a female donor with breast cancer. Some clones in this sample may be carry-over from other donors' samples. This chain joins TRBV6-5 and TRBJ2-7, with D possibly TRBD2 on 5 matching bases. Sequencing used axillary lymph node tissue. CDR3 in DNA: TGTGCCAGCAGTCACGGCCCTCGGGGATACGAGCAGTACTTC. Protein sequence: CASSHGPRGYEQYF.